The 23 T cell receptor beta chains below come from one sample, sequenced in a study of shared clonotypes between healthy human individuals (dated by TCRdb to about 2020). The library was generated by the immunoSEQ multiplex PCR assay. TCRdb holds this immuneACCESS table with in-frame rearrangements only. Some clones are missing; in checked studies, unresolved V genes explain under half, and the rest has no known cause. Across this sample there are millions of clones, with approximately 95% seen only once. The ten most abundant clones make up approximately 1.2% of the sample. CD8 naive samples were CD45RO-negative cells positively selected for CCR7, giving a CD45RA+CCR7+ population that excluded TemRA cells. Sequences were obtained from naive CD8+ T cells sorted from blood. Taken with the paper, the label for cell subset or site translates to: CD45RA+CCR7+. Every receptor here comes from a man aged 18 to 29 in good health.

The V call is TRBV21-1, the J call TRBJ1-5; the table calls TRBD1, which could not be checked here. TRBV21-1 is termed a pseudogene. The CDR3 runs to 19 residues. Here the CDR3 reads CASSKALLPGGRSNQPQHF. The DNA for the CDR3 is TGTGCCAGCAGCAAAGCGCTTTTGCCAGGGGGAAGGAGCAATCAGCCCCAGCATTTT.

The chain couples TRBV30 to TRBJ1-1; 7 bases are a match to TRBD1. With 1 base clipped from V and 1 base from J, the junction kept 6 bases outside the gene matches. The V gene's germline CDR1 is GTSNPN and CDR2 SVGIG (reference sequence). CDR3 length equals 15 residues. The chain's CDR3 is CAWSESDRRNTEAFF. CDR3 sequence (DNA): TGTGCCTGGAGTGAATCGGACAGGAGGAACACTGAAGCTTTCTTT.

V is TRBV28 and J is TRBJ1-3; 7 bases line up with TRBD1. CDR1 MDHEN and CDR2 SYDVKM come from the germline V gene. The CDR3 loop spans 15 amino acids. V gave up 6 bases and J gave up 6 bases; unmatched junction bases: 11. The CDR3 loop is CASSLQGGDLNTIYF. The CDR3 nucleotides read TGTGCCAGCAGCCTCCAGGGGGGGGATTTAAACACCATATATTTT.

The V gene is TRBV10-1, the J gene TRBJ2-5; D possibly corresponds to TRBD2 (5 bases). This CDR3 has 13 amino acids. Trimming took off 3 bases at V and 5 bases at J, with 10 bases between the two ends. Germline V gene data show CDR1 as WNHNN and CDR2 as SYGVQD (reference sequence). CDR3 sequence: CASSERGSETQYF. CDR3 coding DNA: TGCGCCAGCAGTGAACGGGGTTCTGAGACCCAGTACTTC.

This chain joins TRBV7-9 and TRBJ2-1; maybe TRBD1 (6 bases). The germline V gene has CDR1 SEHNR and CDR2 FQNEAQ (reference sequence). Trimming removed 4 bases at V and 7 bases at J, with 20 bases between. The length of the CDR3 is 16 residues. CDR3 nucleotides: TGTGCCAGCAGCTCAAGAACAGGGCTCACTTCTAATGAGCAGTTCTTC. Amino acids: CASSSRTGLTSNEQFF.

CDR3 amino acids: CASSHGPTAYEQYF. As DNA, the CDR3 is TGCGCCAGCAGCCACGGACCGACGGCCTACGAGCAGTACTTC. The V call is TRBV4-1, the J call TRBJ2-7; D ambiguous. Between the trimmed V and J ends, which lost 3 bases and 2 bases, there was a span of 11 bases. The CDR3 runs to 14 residues. Germline V lookup: CDR1 MGHRA, CDR2 YSYEKL.

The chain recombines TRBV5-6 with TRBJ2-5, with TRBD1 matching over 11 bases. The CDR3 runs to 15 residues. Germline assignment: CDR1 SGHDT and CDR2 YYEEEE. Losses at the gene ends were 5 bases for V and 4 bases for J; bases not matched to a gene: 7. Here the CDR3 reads CASSGADRGRETQYF. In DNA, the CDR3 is TGTGCCAGCAGTGGGGCGGACAGGGGGCGAGAGACCCAGTACTTC.

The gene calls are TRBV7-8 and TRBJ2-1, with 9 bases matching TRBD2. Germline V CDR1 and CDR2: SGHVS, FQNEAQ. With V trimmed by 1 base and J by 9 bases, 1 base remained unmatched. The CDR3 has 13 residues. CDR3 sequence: CASSLGGLAEQFF. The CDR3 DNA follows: TGTGCCAGCAGCTTAGGGGGACTAGCTGAGCAGTTCTTC. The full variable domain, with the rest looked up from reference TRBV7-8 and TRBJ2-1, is GAGVSQSPRYKVAKRGQDVALRCDPISGHVSLFWYQQALGQGPEFLTYFQNEAQLDKSGLPSDRFFAERPEGSVSTLKIQRTQQEDSAVYLCASSLGGLAEQFFGPGTRLTVL.

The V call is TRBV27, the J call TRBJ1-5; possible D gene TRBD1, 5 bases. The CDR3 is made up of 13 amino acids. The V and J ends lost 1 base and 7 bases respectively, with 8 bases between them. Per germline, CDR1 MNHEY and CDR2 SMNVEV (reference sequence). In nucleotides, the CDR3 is TGTGCCAGCAGTTTATGGTGGGGCCAGCCCCAGCATTTT. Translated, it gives CASSLWWGQPQHF.

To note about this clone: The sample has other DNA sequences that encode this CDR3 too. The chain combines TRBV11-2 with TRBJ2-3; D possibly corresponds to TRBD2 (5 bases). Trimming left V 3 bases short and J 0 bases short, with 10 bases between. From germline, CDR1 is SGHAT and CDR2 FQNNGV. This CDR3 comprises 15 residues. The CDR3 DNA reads TGTGCCAGCAGCTTCGCCGGGGAAAGCACAGATACGCAGTATTTT. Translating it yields CASSFAGESTDTQYF.

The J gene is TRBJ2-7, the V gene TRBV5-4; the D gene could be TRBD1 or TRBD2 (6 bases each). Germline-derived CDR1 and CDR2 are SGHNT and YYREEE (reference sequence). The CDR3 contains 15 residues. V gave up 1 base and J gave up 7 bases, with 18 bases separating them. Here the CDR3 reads CASSLIGGPGEEQYF. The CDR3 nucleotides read TGTGCCAGCAGCTTGATAGGGGGGCCGGGGGAAGAGCAGTACTTC.

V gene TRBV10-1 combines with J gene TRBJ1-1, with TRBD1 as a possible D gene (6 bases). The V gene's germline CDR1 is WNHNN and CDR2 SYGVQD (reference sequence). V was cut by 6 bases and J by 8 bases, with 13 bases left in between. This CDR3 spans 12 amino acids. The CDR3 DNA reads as TGCGCCAGCAGCGGGGGGCAGGCGGAAGCTTTCTTT. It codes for CASSGGQAEAFF.

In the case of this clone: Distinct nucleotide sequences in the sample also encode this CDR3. CDR3 protein: CASSMGTVTGELFF. CDR3 bases: TGTGCCAGTAGTATGGGGACGGTGACCGGGGAGCTGTTTTTT. J is TRBJ2-2 and V is TRBV19, with D perhaps matching TRBD1 or TRBD2 (5 bases each). Trimming stripped 3 bases from V and 5 bases from J, with 10 bases between. The length of the CDR3 is 14 residues. CDR1 is LNHDA and CDR2 is SQIVND in the germline V gene (reference sequence).

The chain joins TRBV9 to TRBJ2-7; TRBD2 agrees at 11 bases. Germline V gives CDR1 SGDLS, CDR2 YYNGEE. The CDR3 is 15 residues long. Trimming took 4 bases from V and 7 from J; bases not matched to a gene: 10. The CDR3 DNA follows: TGTGCCAGCAGCCCCGGGACTAGCGGACTCTGGGAGCAGTACTTC. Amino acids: CASSPGTSGLWEQYF.

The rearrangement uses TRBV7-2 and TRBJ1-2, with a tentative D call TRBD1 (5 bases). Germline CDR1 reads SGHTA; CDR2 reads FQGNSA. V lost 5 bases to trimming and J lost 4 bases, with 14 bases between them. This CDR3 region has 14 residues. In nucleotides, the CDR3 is TGTGCCAGCAGCCCAGGAGACAGCCCCTATGGCTACACCTTC. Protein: CASSPGDSPYGYTF.

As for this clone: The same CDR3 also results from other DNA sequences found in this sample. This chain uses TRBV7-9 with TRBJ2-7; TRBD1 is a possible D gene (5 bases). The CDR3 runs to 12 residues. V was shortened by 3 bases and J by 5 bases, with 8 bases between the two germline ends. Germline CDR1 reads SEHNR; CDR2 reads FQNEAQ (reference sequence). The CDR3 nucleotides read TGTGCCAGCAGCTTGGGGCCCGACGAGCAGTACTTC. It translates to CASSLGPDEQYF.

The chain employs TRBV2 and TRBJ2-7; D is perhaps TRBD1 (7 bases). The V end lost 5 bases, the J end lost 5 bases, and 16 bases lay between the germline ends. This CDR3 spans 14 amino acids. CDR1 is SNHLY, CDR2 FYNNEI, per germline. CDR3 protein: CASSPRQGLDEQYF. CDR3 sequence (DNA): TGTGCCAGCAGTCCCAGACAGGGACTGGACGAGCAGTACTTC.

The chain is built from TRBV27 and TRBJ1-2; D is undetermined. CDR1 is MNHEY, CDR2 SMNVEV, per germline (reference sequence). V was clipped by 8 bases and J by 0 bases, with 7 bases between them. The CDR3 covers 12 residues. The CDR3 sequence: CASLDTNYGYTF. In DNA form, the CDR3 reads TGTGCCAGCCTAGACACTAACTATGGCTACACCTTC.

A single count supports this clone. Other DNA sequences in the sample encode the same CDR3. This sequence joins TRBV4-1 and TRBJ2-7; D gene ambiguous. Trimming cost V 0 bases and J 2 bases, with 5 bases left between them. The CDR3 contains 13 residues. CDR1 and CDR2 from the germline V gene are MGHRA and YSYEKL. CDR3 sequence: CASSQDAAYEQYF. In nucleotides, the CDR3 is TGCGCCAGCAGCCAAGACGCGGCCTACGAGCAGTACTTC.

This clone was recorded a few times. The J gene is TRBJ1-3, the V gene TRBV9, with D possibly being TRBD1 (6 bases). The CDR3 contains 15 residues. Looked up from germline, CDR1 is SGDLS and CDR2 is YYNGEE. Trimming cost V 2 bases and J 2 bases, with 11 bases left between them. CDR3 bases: TGTGCCAGCAGCGTGCAGGGGCTCGCTGGAAACACCATATATTTT. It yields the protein CASSVQGLAGNTIYF.

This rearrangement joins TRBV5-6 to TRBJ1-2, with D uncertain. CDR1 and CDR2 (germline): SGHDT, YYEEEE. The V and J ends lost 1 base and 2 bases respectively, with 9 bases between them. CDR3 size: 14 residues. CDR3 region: CASSLKSSNYGYTF. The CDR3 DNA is TGTGCCAGCAGCTTGAAGTCCTCAAACTATGGCTACACCTTC.

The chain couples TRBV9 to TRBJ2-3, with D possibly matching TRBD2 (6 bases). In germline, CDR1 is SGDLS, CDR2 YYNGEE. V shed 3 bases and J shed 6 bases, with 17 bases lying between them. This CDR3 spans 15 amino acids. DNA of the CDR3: TGTGCCAGCAGCGAATACGGGAGAGTTCTTGATACGCAGTATTTT. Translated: CASSEYGRVLDTQYF.

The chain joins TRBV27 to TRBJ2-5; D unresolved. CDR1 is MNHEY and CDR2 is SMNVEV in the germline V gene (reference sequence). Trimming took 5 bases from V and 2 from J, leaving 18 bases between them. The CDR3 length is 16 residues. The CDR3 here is CASSIWASPRQETQYF. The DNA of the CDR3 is TGTGCCAGCAGTATCTGGGCCTCACCAAGACAAGAGACCCAGTACTTC.